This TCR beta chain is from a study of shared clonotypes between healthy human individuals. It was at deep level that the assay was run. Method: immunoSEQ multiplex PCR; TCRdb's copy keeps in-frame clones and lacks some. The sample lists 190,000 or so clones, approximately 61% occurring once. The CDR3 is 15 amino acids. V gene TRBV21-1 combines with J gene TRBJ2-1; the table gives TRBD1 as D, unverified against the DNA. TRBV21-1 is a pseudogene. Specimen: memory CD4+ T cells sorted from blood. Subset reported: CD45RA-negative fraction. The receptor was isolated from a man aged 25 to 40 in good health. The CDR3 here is CASSTGTGVNNEQFF. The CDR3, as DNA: TGTGCCAGCAGCACCGGGACAGGGGTTAACAATGAGCAGTTCTTC.